One sample yielded the 22 T cell receptor beta chains listed below, sequenced in a study of blood T cell repertoires in COVID-19. Generated by immunoSEQ multiplex PCR, the TCRdb table keeps only in-frame clones and is missing some. This table holds 200,000 to 250,000 clones, 85% to 90% found once. Sequencing was performed on PBMCs or T cells enriched from blood (not recorded which). The source is a man aged 45-65 years who had been exposed to COVID-19.

There are a few counts of this clone. The gene calls are TRBV29-1 and TRBJ2-7; weak D call: TRBD1 (6 bases). The CDR3 totals 14 residues. V was shortened by 1 base and J by 5 bases, with 15 bases between the two germline ends. Looked up from germline, CDR1 is SQVTM and CDR2 is ANQGSEA. The CDR3 region has the DNA TGCAGCGTTGAAGGGGGCAGGGGATCGGACGAGCAGTACTTC. This translates into CSVEGGRGSDEQYF.

The rearrangement uses TRBV6-5 and TRBJ2-5; D is perhaps TRBD2 (6 bases). Germline CDR1 is MNHEY and CDR2 is SVGAGI. The CDR3 is 13 amino acids. V was pared by 6 bases and J by 2 bases, with 10 bases between. The CDR3 DNA is TGTGCCAGCAGCCTACTAGCTCAAGAGACCCAGTACTTC. Its translation: CASSLLAQETQYF.

The chain employs TRBV28 and TRBJ1-6, with D hard to call. The CDR3 length is 14 residues. Trimming took off 6 bases at V and 8 bases at J, with 14 bases between the two ends. Germline V gives CDR1 MDHEN, CDR2 SYDVKM. The DNA of the CDR3 is TGTGCCAGCAGCCAAAAGTGGCGGTATTCACCCCTCCACTTT. This sequence encodes CASSQKWRYSPLHF.

The chain couples TRBV13 to TRBJ2-5; 9 nucleotides line up with TRBD1. The V gene's germline CDR1 is PRHDT and CDR2 FYEKMQ (reference sequence). The CDR3 length is 16 residues. With 5 bases clipped from V and 0 bases from J, the junction kept 7 bases outside the gene matches. In DNA, the CDR3 is TGTGCCAGCAGCCCCAACAGGGGGCGGAACCAAGAGACCCAGTACTTC. Encoded protein: CASSPNRGRNQETQYF.

The rearrangement joins TRBV9 to TRBJ2-1, with 8 nucleotides matching TRBD1. Germline V CDR1 and CDR2: SGDLS, YYNGEE. V was clipped by 3 bases and J by 7 bases; unmatched bases: 6. The CDR3 contains 14 residues. For the CDR3, the DNA is TGTGCCAGCAGCGGTCGGACAGGGAATAATGAGCAGTTCTTC. Protein sequence: CASSGRTGNNEQFF.

J is TRBJ2-3 and V is TRBV7-9; 14 nucleotides match TRBD2. This CDR3 has 16 amino acids. The ends lost 4 bases at V and 4 bases at J; junction bases unmatched: 4. Germline CDR1 reads SEHNR; CDR2 reads FQNEAQ (reference sequence). CDR3 amino acids: CASSSGLAGVADTQYF. In DNA form, the CDR3 reads TGTGCCAGCAGCTCGGGACTAGCGGGAGTAGCAGATACGCAGTATTTT. The full variable domain, rest sourced from reference TRBV7-9 and TRBJ2-3, is DTGVSQNPRHKITKRGQNVTFRCDPISEHNRLYWYRQTLGQGPEFLTYFQNEAQLEKSRLLSDRFSAERPKGSFSTLEIQRTEQGDSAMYLCASSSGLAGVADTQYFGPGTRLTVL.

The V gene is TRBV6-5, the J gene TRBJ2-5, with TRBD1 as a possible D gene (6 bases). The CDR3 runs 13 residues. The V end lost 3 bases, the J end lost 5 bases, and 10 bases lay between the germline ends. Germline CDR1 is MNHEY and CDR2 is SVGAGI. The CDR3 bases are TGTGCCAGCAGTTATCCAGGGGAGGAGACCCAGTACTTC. Residues: CASSYPGEETQYF.

The chain's CDR3 is CASSYSDRRQPQHF. CDR3 DNA: TGTGCCAGCAGTTACTCTGACAGAAGACAGCCCCAGCATTTT. This chain uses TRBV6-5 with TRBJ1-5; D perhaps matches TRBD1 (5 bases). From germline, CDR1 is MNHEY and CDR2 SVGAGI. This CDR3 contains 14 residues. V was clipped by 0 bases and J by 7 bases, with 10 bases between them.

This clone was recorded once. This chain connects TRBV10-3 to TRBJ1-1; 10 bases are shared with TRBD1. This CDR3 region has 14 residues. Germline CDR1 reads ENHRY; CDR2 reads SYGVKD. V lost 5 bases to trimming and J lost 4 bases; unmatched junction nucleotides: 4. The CDR3 nucleotides are TGTGCCATCAGTACAGACAGGGGGCCCACTGAAGCTTTCTTT. This encodes CAISTDRGPTEAFF.

The CDR3 spells CASSPDVREGGTQYF. The CDR3 region has the DNA TGTGCCAGCAGCCCCGACGTCCGGGAGGGAGGTACGCAGTATTTT. The V call is TRBV7-3, the J call TRBJ2-3, with 8 bases lining up with TRBD2. The length of the CDR3 is 15 residues. Germline V gene sequence: CDR1 SGHTA, CDR2 FQGTGA. V gave up 5 bases and J gave up 8 bases; unmatched junction bases: 12. Full variable domain (outside the CDR3, taken from reference TRBV7-3 and TRBJ2-3): GAGVSQTPSNKVTEKGKYVELRCDPISGHTALYWYRQSLGQGPEFLIYFQGTGAADDSGLPNDRFFAVRPEGSVSTLKIQRTERGDSAVYLCASSPDVREGGTQYFGPGTRLTVL.

V gene TRBV10-3 combines with J gene TRBJ1-3; D is unresolved. Germline values: CDR1 ENHRY, CDR2 SYGVKD. V was pared by 3 bases and J by 1 base, with 22 bases between. The CDR3 is 19 amino acids. The CDR3 loop is CAISEPIRNTDKSGNTIYF. Written as DNA, the CDR3 is TGTGCCATCAGTGAACCTATCCGTAACACAGATAAATCTGGAAACACCATATATTTT.

This chain connects TRBV5-1 to TRBJ2-1; a weak D match, TRBD2 (6 bases). V dropped 3 bases and J dropped 11 bases, with 9 bases sitting between them. The V gene's germline CDR1 is SGHRS and CDR2 YFSETQ. This CDR3 has 11 residues. CDR3 nucleotide sequence: TGCGCCAGCAGCTGGGCGGGGCAGCAGTTCTTC. Protein product: CASSWAGQQFF.

This sequence joins TRBV19 and TRBJ2-1; TRBD2 matches 10 bases. Germline V gene sequence: CDR1 LNHDA, CDR2 SQIVND (reference sequence). J was trimmed by 5 bases and V by 9 bases; bases with no gene match: 13. The CDR3 runs 16 residues. Here the CDR3 DNA reads TGTGCCAGCTCCATTAGCGGGAGGCCTGGGGACAATGAGCAGTTCTTC. As protein: CASSISGRPGDNEQFF. Based on the CDR3 plus reference TRBV19 and TRBJ2-1, the full variable domain is DGGITQSPKYLFRKEGQNVTLSCEQNLNHDAMYWYRQDPGQGLRLIYYSQIVNDFQKGDIAEGYSVSREKKESFPLTVTSAQKNPTAFYLCASSISGRPGDNEQFFGPGTRLTVL.

The chain joins TRBV2 to TRBJ1-1; no reliable D call. This CDR3 contains 13 residues. Between the trimmed V and J ends, which lost 8 bases and 1 base, there was a span of 11 bases. CDR1 SNHLY and CDR2 FYNNEI come from the germline V gene. Here the CDR3 DNA reads TGTGCCAGCTCGGATGAGGGGAACACTGAAGCTTTCTTT. Translating gives CASSDEGNTEAFF.

V and J are TRBV6-5 and TRBJ2-7; 7 bases are shared with TRBD2. Unmatched junction bases numbered 12, after V lost 7 bases and J lost 6 bases. CDR1 MNHEY and CDR2 SVGAGI come from the germline V gene. The CDR3 totals 14 residues. This CDR3 is CASTPRQGLIEQYF. In DNA form, the CDR3 reads TGTGCCAGCACTCCTCGCCAGGGACTAATCGAGCAGTACTTC.

This chain connects TRBV20-1 to TRBJ1-5; D remains ambiguous. The CDR3 has 12 residues. The V end was cut by 3 bases, the J end by 11 bases, with 14 bases between. Germline V gene data show CDR1 as DFQATT and CDR2 as SNEGSKA (reference sequence). CDR3 protein: CSASDSTRAQHF. CDR3 in DNA: TGCAGTGCTAGTGACTCAACGAGGGCCCAGCATTTT.

The chain carries TRBV2 and TRBJ1-1; TRBD1 might be the D (5 bases). CDR3 length equals 15 residues. Germline CDR1 and CDR2: SNHLY and FYNNEI. Trimming took 7 bases from V and 0 from J, leaving 15 bases between them. The CDR3 coding sequence is TGTGCCAGCACGTCCCTGGGGACTATGAACACTGAAGCTTTCTTT. This encodes CASTSLGTMNTEAFF.

The genes are TRBV5-1 and TRBJ1-1; D gene uncertain. CDR3 length: 14 residues. Per germline, CDR1 SGHRS and CDR2 YFSETQ. With 4 bases removed from V and 1 base from J, the gap between germline ends came to 11 bases. CDR3: CASSPAAGNTEAFF. The CDR3 region has the DNA TGCGCCAGCAGCCCCGCCGCAGGGAACACTGAAGCTTTCTTT.

The V and J genes are TRBV7-2 and TRBJ1-5; 10 nucleotides agree with TRBD1. Germline V lookup: CDR1 SGHTA, CDR2 FQGNSA. Trimming at V came to 2 bases and at J to 6 bases, leaving 4 bases not matched to a gene. The CDR3 is 15 residues long. This CDR3 is CASSLRQGAVQPQHF. CDR3 DNA sequence: TGTGCCAGCAGCTTAAGACAGGGGGCGGTTCAGCCCCAGCATTTT.

The chain recombines TRBV10-3 with TRBJ2-3; D is possibly TRBD2 (6 bases). The CDR3 consists of 16 residues. The germline CDR1 and CDR2 sequences are ENHRY and SYGVKD. The V end lost 0 bases, the J end lost 1 base, and 11 bases lay between the germline ends. CDR3 DNA: TGTGCCATCAGTGAGTCGAGAGGCGGGGGCACAGATACGCAGTATTTT. This gives the protein CAISESRGGGTDTQYF.

V and J are TRBV5-1 and TRBJ2-3; D may be TRBD2 (7 bases). V dropped 0 bases and J dropped 8 bases, with 13 bases sitting between them. CDR1 SGHRS and CDR2 YFSETQ come from the germline V gene. CDR3 length: 14 amino acids. DNA for the CDR3: TGCGCCAGCAGCTTGGTGGGGGGGCCAGGTACGCAGTATTTT. Protein: CASSLVGGPGTQYF.

This chain connects TRBV27 to TRBJ1-1; D is ambiguous. V shed 1 base and J shed 1 base, with 10 bases lying between them. From germline, CDR1 is MNHEY and CDR2 SMNVEV (reference sequence). The CDR3 covers 15 residues. The CDR3 coding sequence is TGTGCCAGCAGTTTATACCCACGGGGGAACACTGAAGCTTTCTTT. This gives the protein CASSLYPRGNTEAFF.